The clone carrying this T cell receptor beta chain has a handful of counts. This sample was taken from a study of early T cells in non-severe SARS-CoV-2 infection. Study-wide background: Sequencing of bulk RNA from unsorted whole blood was done, without chain pairing.

Per germline, CDR1 SEHNR and CDR2 FQNEAQ (reference sequence). The CDR3 is made up of 14 amino acids. V lost 1 base and J lost 1, with 7 bases in between. Separate cDNA molecules each had unique molecular identifiers attached to them. TCRdb reanalysed the 5' RACE reads using MiXCR and keeps one entry per CDR3 protein. The sample holds around 44,000 distinct CDR3 sequences, roughly 9.8% seen once. The sequenced sample was whole blood. The rearrangement uses TRBV7-9 and TRBJ2-5; D is unclear. The clonotype comes from an adult who was a healthcare worker with PCR-confirmed SARS-CoV-2 infection or an uninfected control (not recorded which). CDR3 DNA sequence: TGTGCCAGCAGCTTAGTTGTGGCCCAAGAGACCCAGTACTTC. Protein product: CASSLVVAQETQYF.